A single sample gave rise to the 17 T cell receptor beta chains below, sequenced in a study of T-cell reconstitution after alpha-beta-depleted transplantation in children. Preparation of the TCRbeta library used unique molecular identifiers. Using its own MiXCR run on the PCR reads, TCRdb lists one record per CDR3 protein. The table records some 350,000 distinct CDR3 sequences, about 9.4% of them present only once. The sequencing here drew on PBMCs from the stem cell graft donor, taken from the stem cell graft. These receptor sequences come from a human donor who donated a stem cell graft to a child with acute lymphoblastic leukemia.

The CDR3 loop is CASSPLAGGFNEQFF. CDR3 DNA: TGTGCCAGCAGCCCGTTAGCGGGAGGGTTCAATGAGCAGTTCTTC. The chain is built from TRBV7-3 and TRBJ2-1, with 11 bases that match TRBD2. CDR3 length: 15 amino acids. Unmatched junction bases numbered 6, after V lost 5 bases and J lost 6 bases. From germline, CDR1 is SGHTA and CDR2 FQGTGA.

In its sample, this clonotype was seen a few times. The chain joins TRBV3-1 to TRBJ1-2, with a weak D call TRBD1 (5 bases). V was clipped by 4 bases and J by 3 bases, with 21 bases between them. The CDR3 length is 17 residues. The germline gives CDR1 LGHDT, CDR2 YNNKEL (reference sequence). The DNA of the CDR3 is TGTGCCAGCAGCCCCACCCGGGACCAGCCCGGAGACTATGGCTACACCTTC. It translates to CASSPTRDQPGDYGYTF.

A few counts support this clonotype. The rearrangement uses TRBV28 and TRBJ2-1; TRBD2 matches 8 bases. V dropped 4 bases and J dropped 2; count of bases not matched to a gene: 7. This CDR3 comprises 16 residues. CDR1 is MDHEN, CDR2 SYDVKM, per germline. The CDR3 nucleotides are TGTGCCAGCAGTTCTCCGGGGGGGAGGGCCTACAATGAGCAGTTCTTC. Translation: CASSSPGGRAYNEQFF.

This clonotype has a count of ten or more. V usage is TRBV4-3 and J usage is TRBJ2-7; weak D call: TRBD2 (5 bases). Trimming cost V 0 bases and J 2 bases, with 14 bases left between them. This CDR3 has 16 residues. Germline-derived CDR1 and CDR2 are LGHNA and YSLEER. CDR3 residues: CASSQDPAVKTYEQYF. As DNA, the CDR3 is TGCGCCAGCAGCCAAGACCCAGCGGTGAAGACCTACGAGCAGTACTTC.

There are many counts of this clonotype. V and J are TRBV6-2 or TRBV6-3 and TRBJ2-1, with TRBD1 as a possible D gene (6 bases). The CDR3 runs 15 residues. Trimming stripped 1 base from V and 6 bases from J, with 13 bases between. Per germline, CDR1 MNHEY and CDR2 SVGEGT. The CDR3 loop reads CASSYLLEGVNEQFF. In DNA form, the CDR3 reads TGTGCCAGCAGTTACTTGCTAGAGGGGGTCAATGAGCAGTTCTTC.

This clonotype was detected ten times or more. This chain links TRBV6-6 with TRBJ1-4, with D hard to call. The CDR3 runs 12 residues. Germline CDR1 reads MNHNY; CDR2 reads SVGAGI (reference sequence). V was cut by 0 bases and J by 8 bases, with 4 bases left in between. The CDR3 sequence is CASSYSGEKLFF. The DNA of the CDR3 is TGTGCCAGCAGTTACTCGGGCGAAAAACTGTTTTTT.

This clonotype was seen only a few times. The V call is TRBV7-9, the J call TRBJ2-3, with no clear D. The CDR3 sequence is 14 residues long. V shed 5 bases and J shed 5 bases, with 14 bases lying between them. Germline loops: CDR1 SEHNR, CDR2 FQNEAQ (reference sequence). Here the CDR3 reads CASSTNPGLDTQYF. In DNA form, the CDR3 reads TGTGCCAGCAGCACCAATCCGGGCTTAGATACGCAGTATTTT.

This clonotype was observed a single time. The chain links TRBV12-5 to TRBJ2-7; the D is unclear. Germline CDR1 is LGHNT and CDR2 is FRNRAP. This CDR3 has 16 residues. The CDR3: CACSQEPLGSSYEQYF. CDR3 nucleotide sequence: TGTGCCTGCAGCCAAGAGCCTCTGGGAAGCTCCTACGAGCAGTACTTC.

A few counts support this clonotype. The V and J genes are TRBV7-9 and TRBJ1-6, with a possible D match to TRBD1 (5 bases). The ends were cut back, 2 bases at V and 10 bases at J, with 12 bases in the middle. Germline values: CDR1 SEHNR, CDR2 FQNEAQ (reference sequence). The CDR3 runs 14 residues. The chain's CDR3 is CASSLSAEGSPLHF. CDR3 nucleotides: TGTGCCAGCAGCTTATCGGCCGAGGGGTCACCCCTCCACTTT.

The chain employs TRBV7-8 and TRBJ1-4, with TRBD1 matching 9 bases. Germline CDR1 and CDR2: SGHVS and FQNEAQ. After removal of 5 bases from V and 3 bases from J, the junction contained 4 bases not matched to a gene. This CDR3 is 15 amino acids long. The CDR3, as DNA: TGTGCCAGCAGCCTTCACAGGGGGCCTAATGAAAAACTGTTTTTT. As protein: CASSLHRGPNEKLFF. Using reference TRBV7-8 and TRBJ1-4 for the parts outside the CDR3, the full variable domain is GAGVSQSPRYKVAKRGQDVALRCDPISGHVSLFWYQQALGQGPEFLTYFQNEAQLDKSGLPSDRFFAERPEGSVSTLKIQRTQQEDSAVYLCASSLHRGPNEKLFFGSGTQLSVL.

The V call is TRBV4-2, the J call TRBJ2-3; 10 nucleotides match TRBD1. Trimming cost V 4 bases and J 4 bases; bases outside gene matches: 5. Looked up from germline, CDR1 is LGHNA and CDR2 is YNFKEQ. This CDR3 contains 15 residues. In nucleotides, the CDR3 is TGTGCCAGCAGCCTCACGACAGGGGGCGCAGATACGCAGTATTTT. It specifies CASSLTTGGADTQYF.

The table lists this clonotype with a few counts. The chain couples TRBV7-9 to TRBJ2-3; D is possibly TRBD1 (5 bases). V shed 5 bases and J shed 5 bases, with 8 bases lying between them. Germline V gene lookup returns CDR1 SEHNR and CDR2 FQNEAQ (reference sequence). CDR3 length: 12 residues. CDR3 DNA: TGTGCCAGCAGCCCCCAGGGAGATACGCAGTATTTT. Its protein is CASSPQGDTQYF.

CDR3 in DNA: TGTGCCAGCAGTTACGAGGGGCCCTATGGCTACACCTTC. Encoded protein: CASSYEGPYGYTF. V and J are TRBV6-2 or TRBV6-3 and TRBJ1-2, with D maybe TRBD1 (5 bases). Between the trimmed V and J ends, which lost 2 bases and 4 bases, there was a span of 8 bases. This CDR3 is built from 13 residues. Germline V gene data show CDR1 as MNHEY and CDR2 as SVGEGT.

This clonotype was observed a few times. Mismatch with germline at one junction end may stem from a read error. This chain connects TRBV7-7 to TRBJ2-1, with D tentatively TRBD2 (5 bases). The germline V gene encodes CDR1 SSHAT and CDR2 FNYEAQ (reference sequence). This CDR3 comprises 16 residues. CDR3 sequence reads: CASSLNSPSGYNEQFF. In DNA form, the CDR3 reads TGTGCTAGCAGCTTAAATTCCCCCAGCGGCTACAATGAGCAGTTCTTC.

This clonotype was seen ten or more times. The chain combines TRBV28 with TRBJ2-7; D is undetermined. This CDR3 contains 15 residues. Germline V gene sequence: CDR1 MDHEN, CDR2 SYDVKM. Trimming removed 1 base at V and 2 bases at J, with 12 bases between. The CDR3 nucleotides are TGTGCCAGCAGTTTATTCCACGGAACCACCTACGAGCAGTACTTC. As protein: CASSLFHGTTYEQYF.

This clonotype was seen a handful of times. This chain joins TRBV10-3 and TRBJ2-1, with a weak D call TRBD2 (6 bases). V gave up 4 bases and J gave up 7 bases, with 8 bases separating them. CDR3 length equals 12 residues. Germline V CDR1 and CDR2: ENHRY, SYGVKD. The CDR3 reads CAISGGGNEQFF. The CDR3 nucleotides are TGTGCCATCAGTGGAGGAGGGAATGAGCAGTTCTTC.

This clonotype was counted only a few times. The CDR3 region has the DNA TGCGCCAGAAGCGCAAACTCTAAGACAGGGACGAACACTGAAGCTTTCTTT. It is translated as CARSANSKTGTNTEAFF. This rearrangement joins TRBV5-1 to TRBJ1-1; 7 bases are a match to TRBD1. This CDR3 is 17 amino acids long. Germline CDR1 and CDR2: SGHRS and YFSETQ. Trimming took 8 bases from V and 1 from J; bases not matched to a gene: 17.